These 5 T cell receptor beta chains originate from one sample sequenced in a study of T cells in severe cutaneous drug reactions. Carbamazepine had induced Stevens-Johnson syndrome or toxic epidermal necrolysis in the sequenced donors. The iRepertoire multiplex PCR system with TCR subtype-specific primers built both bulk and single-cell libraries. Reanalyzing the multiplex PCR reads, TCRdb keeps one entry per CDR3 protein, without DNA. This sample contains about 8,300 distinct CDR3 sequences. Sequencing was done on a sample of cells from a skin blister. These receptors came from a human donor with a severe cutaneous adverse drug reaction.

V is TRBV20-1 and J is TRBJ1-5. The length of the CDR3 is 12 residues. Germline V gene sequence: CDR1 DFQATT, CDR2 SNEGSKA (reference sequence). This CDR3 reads CSADRGNQPQHF.

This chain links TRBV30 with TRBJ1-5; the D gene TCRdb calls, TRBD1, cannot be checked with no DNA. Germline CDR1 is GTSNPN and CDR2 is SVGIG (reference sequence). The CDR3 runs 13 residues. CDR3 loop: CAWNSIQGQPQHF. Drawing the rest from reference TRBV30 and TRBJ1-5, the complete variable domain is SQTIHQWPATLVQPVGSPLSLECTVEGTSNPNLYWYRQAAGRGLQLLFYSVGIGQISSEVPQNLSASRPQDRQFILSSKKLLLSDSGFYLCAWNSIQGQPQHFGDGTRLSIL.

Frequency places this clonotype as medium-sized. The CDR3 loop is CSALWPLDTQYF. The J gene is TRBJ2-3, the V gene TRBV29-1; the D call from TCRdb, TRBD1, cannot be confirmed without DNA. The CDR3 spans 12 residues. Germline lookup yields CDR1 SQVTM and CDR2 ANQGSEA.

The CDR3 here is CASSHSDFQEQYF. V gene TRBV4-1 combines with J gene TRBJ2-7; there is no DNA to check the TCRdb D call of TRBD2. This CDR3 comprises 13 residues. Germline V gene sequence: CDR1 MGHRA, CDR2 YSYEKL.

CDR3 residues: CSVGTSGRTQYF. The chain recombines TRBV29-1 with TRBJ2-5; checking the TCRdb D call of TRBD2 is not possible without DNA. The CDR3 sequence is 12 residues long. Per the germline V gene, CDR1 is SQVTM and CDR2 is ANQGSEA.